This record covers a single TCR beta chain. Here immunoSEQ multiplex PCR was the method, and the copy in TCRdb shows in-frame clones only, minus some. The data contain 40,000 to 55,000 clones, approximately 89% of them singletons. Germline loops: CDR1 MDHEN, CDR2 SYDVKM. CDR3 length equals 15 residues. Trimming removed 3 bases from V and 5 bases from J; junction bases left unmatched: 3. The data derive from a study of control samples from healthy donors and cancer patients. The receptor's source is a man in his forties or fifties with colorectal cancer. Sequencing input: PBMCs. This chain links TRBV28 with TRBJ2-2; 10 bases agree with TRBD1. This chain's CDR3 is CASSFRTGGTGELFF. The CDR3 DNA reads TGTGCCAGCAGTTTCCGGACAGGGGGAACCGGGGAGCTGTTTTTT.